The next 21 T cell receptor beta chains were all read from a single sample in a study of shared clonotypes between healthy human individuals. The method was immunoSEQ multiplex PCR; TCRdb's version includes in-frame clones alone and lacks a portion of them. The sample has over a million clones, 78% seen once. The specimen sequenced was memory CD4+ T cells from PBMCs. Subset in this sample: CD45RA-negative fraction. These receptors originate from a man in his late teens or twenties in good health. Some clones in this sample may be carry-over from other donors' samples.

This chain uses TRBV5-1 with TRBJ1-4, with D possibly being TRBD1 (5 bases). Trimming pared 1 base from V and 4 bases from J, leaving 11 bases between. In germline, CDR1 is SGHRS, CDR2 YFSETQ. The CDR3 consists of 15 residues. CDR3 coding DNA: TGCGCCAGCAGCTTGCAAACTGACAGTAATGAAAAACTGTTTTTT. Translating gives CASSLQTDSNEKLFF. The complete variable domain, with remaining parts taken from reference TRBV5-1 and TRBJ1-4, reads KAGVTQTPRYLIKTRGQQVTLSCSPISGHRSVSWYQQTPGQGLQFLFEYFSETQRNKGNFPGRFSGRQFSNSRSEMNVSTLELGDSALYLCASSLQTDSNEKLFFGSGTQLSVL.

This clone was counted between two and nine times. This chain connects TRBV18 to TRBJ1-4; 7 bases line up with TRBD1. The CDR3 contains 15 residues. The V gene end was trimmed by 3 bases and the J gene end by 8 bases; junction bases not matched to a gene: 9. Germline V lookup: CDR1 KGHSH, CDR2 LQKENI. CDR3 DNA sequence: TGTGCCAGCTCACCGGCAGGGGGTGCCGTGGAAAAACTGTTTTTT. It yields the protein CASSPAGGAVEKLFF.

The gene calls are TRBV7-2 and TRBJ2-5; D possibly corresponds to TRBD2 (5 bases). Germline assignment: CDR1 SGHTA and CDR2 FQGNSA. The CDR3 runs 13 residues. Trimming stripped 5 bases from V and 5 bases from J, with 12 bases between. The CDR3 reads CASSRDLSETQYF. For the CDR3, the DNA is TGTGCCAGCAGCCGGGATCTTTCTGAGACCCAGTACTTC.

This clone came up a few times. The chain is built from TRBV5-1 and TRBJ2-5, with a tentative D call TRBD1 (5 bases). CDR3 length equals 13 residues. Germline CDR1 is SGHRS and CDR2 is YFSETQ. Trimming pared 4 bases from V and 1 base from J, leaving 8 bases between. The CDR3 DNA sequence: TGCGCCAGCAGCAAAGGGGTCCAAGAGACCCAGTACTTC. Translation: CASSKGVQETQYF.

This chain joins TRBV4-1 and TRBJ2-1; maybe TRBD1 (5 bases). The CDR3 totals 14 residues. V lost 3 bases to trimming and J lost 5 bases, with 11 bases between them. CDR1 is MGHRA and CDR2 is YSYEKL in the germline V gene. The CDR3 nucleotides read TGCGCCAGCAGCCAGCGAACCAGGGACAATGAGCAGTTCTTC. Translation: CASSQRTRDNEQFF.

This clone turned up a few times. The sample holds other DNA sequences that translate to the same CDR3. The chain links TRBV9 to TRBJ2-5; TRBD1 might be the D (5 bases). The CDR3 is 13 residues long. From germline, CDR1 is SGDLS and CDR2 YYNGEE. V lost 3 bases to trimming and J lost 5 bases, with 11 bases between them. For the CDR3, the DNA is TGTGCCAGCAGCGGGCAGGGATTTGAGACCCAGTACTTC. The encoded protein is CASSGQGFETQYF.

The chain couples TRBV28 to TRBJ1-1; maybe TRBD1 (6 bases). The CDR3 length is 13 residues. From germline, CDR1 is MDHEN and CDR2 SYDVKM. V was clipped by 7 bases and J by 6 bases, with 15 bases between them. The CDR3 reads CASTSGGGAEAFF. Written as DNA, the CDR3 is TGTGCCAGCACGTCCGGGGGCGGTGCTGAAGCTTTCTTT.

The chain recombines TRBV5-4 with TRBJ2-1, with D possibly TRBD2 on 5 matching bases. V was cut by 4 bases and J by 3 bases, with 17 bases left in between. The CDR3 is 16 residues long. CDR1 is SGHNT and CDR2 is YYREEE in the germline V gene (reference sequence). The CDR3 bases are TGTGCCAGCAGCCCGGGATGGCAGGCCAACTACAATGAGCAGTTCTTC. Its protein is CASSPGWQANYNEQFF.

This sequence joins TRBV18 and TRBJ1-6; 7 bases match TRBD1. The CDR3 loop spans 14 amino acids. Trimming took 3 bases from V and 5 from J; bases not matched to a gene: 1. Germline V gene data show CDR1 as KGHSH and CDR2 as LQKENI. The CDR3 nucleotides are TGTGCCAGCTCACCTGGGACAGATAATTCACCCCTCCACTTT. Translating gives CASSPGTDNSPLHF.

The V call is TRBV9, the J call TRBJ1-3; 8 bases line up with TRBD1. Unmatched junction bases numbered 4, after V lost 1 base and J lost 4 bases. There are 15 residues in the CDR3. In germline, CDR1 is SGDLS, CDR2 YYNGEE. The CDR3 coding sequence is TGTGCCAGCAGCGTACAGGGGGCGCAAGGAAACACCATATATTTT. Protein: CASSVQGAQGNTIYF. Drawing the rest from reference TRBV9 and TRBJ1-3, the complete variable domain is DSGVTQTPKHLITATGQRVTLRCSPRSGDLSVYWYQQSLDQGLQFLIQYYNGEERAKGNILERFSAQQFPDLHSELNLSSLELGDSALYFCASSVQGAQGNTIYFGEGSWLTVV.

The chain recombines TRBV10-3 with TRBJ2-1; D is possibly TRBD2 (6 bases). Germline assignment: CDR1 ENHRY and CDR2 SYGVKD. This CDR3 region has 14 residues. V was cut by 4 bases and J by 8 bases, with 15 bases left in between. CDR3 amino acids: CAISGERLGDEQFF. DNA of the CDR3: TGTGCCATCAGTGGAGAAAGACTAGGCGATGAGCAGTTCTTC.

This chain uses TRBV5-1 with TRBJ2-5; a weak D match, TRBD1 (5 bases). V shed 4 bases and J shed 2 bases, with 12 bases lying between them. Germline loops: CDR1 SGHRS, CDR2 YFSETQ. This CDR3 is 14 amino acids long. The CDR3 is CASSGATLQETQYF. CDR3 coding DNA: TGCGCCAGCAGCGGGGCCACCTTACAAGAGACCCAGTACTTC.

This rearrangement joins TRBV7-2 to TRBJ2-1; 9 positions agree with TRBD2. The trim removed 4 bases at V and 1 base at J, leaving 5 bases unmatched. CDR3 length: 16 residues. Germline V CDR1 and CDR2: SGHTA, FQGNSA. The CDR3 DNA is TGTGCCAGCAGCTCGGTAGCGGGAGTATCCTACAATGAGCAGTTCTTC. Protein product: CASSSVAGVSYNEQFF.

Concerning this clone: The identical CDR3 is also encoded by other nucleotide sequences in the sample. The chain uses TRBV9 and TRBJ2-3; 7 bases agree with TRBD2. Germline CDR1 SGDLS, CDR2 YYNGEE. Unmatched junction bases numbered 0, after V lost 2 bases and J lost 0 bases. This CDR3 contains 14 residues. The CDR3 loop reads CASSVGGSTDTQYF. The CDR3, as DNA: TGTGCCAGCAGCGTGGGAGGGAGCACAGATACGCAGTATTTT.

The rearrangement links TRBV28 to TRBJ2-5; 8 bases match TRBD2. Unmatched junction bases numbered 7, after V lost 5 bases and J lost 5 bases. This CDR3 contains 14 residues. The germline V gene encodes CDR1 MDHEN and CDR2 SYDVKM. This CDR3 is CASSPVSGTETQYF. CDR3 DNA sequence: TGTGCCAGCAGTCCCGTTAGCGGGACCGAGACCCAGTACTTC.

A single count supports this clone. J is TRBJ1-1 and V is TRBV7-3; no reliable D call. Germline-derived CDR1 and CDR2 are SGHTA and FQGTGA. The CDR3 sequence is 15 residues long. V lost 1 base and J lost 1, with 10 bases in between. The CDR3 nucleotides are TGTGCCAGCAGCTTAATGGCAGTCCCGAACACTGAAGCTTTCTTT. Amino acids: CASSLMAVPNTEAFF.

V usage is TRBV4-2 and J usage is TRBJ1-5; 7 bases line up with TRBD1. CDR3 size: 15 residues. Losses at the gene ends were 0 bases for V and 4 bases for J; bases not matched to a gene: 3. Germline values: CDR1 LGHNA, CDR2 YNFKEQ. CDR3 bases: TGTGCCAGCAGCCAAGATACAGGGGCAAATCAGCCCCAGCATTTT. Its translation is CASSQDTGANQPQHF.

This clone appeared many times. The rearrangement uses TRBV27 and TRBJ2-1; D remains unclear. V gave up 5 bases and J gave up 0 bases, with 5 bases separating them. There are 13 residues in the CDR3. Germline CDR1 is MNHEY and CDR2 is SMNVEV (reference sequence). CDR3 sequence reads: CASSVVSYNEQFF. CDR3 coding DNA: TGTGCCAGCAGTGTCGTCTCCTACAATGAGCAGTTCTTC.

This clone was seen a handful of times. A read error is possible here, since a much larger clone lies one base away. CDR3 in DNA: TGTGCCAGCAGCTTCTTGGGGACCCAGTACTTC. It codes for CASSFLGTQYF. The chain has TRBV7-2 and TRBJ2-5; D unclear. Between the trimmed V and J ends, which lost 3 bases and 7 bases, there was a span of 6 bases. Germline V gene lookup returns CDR1 SGHTA and CDR2 FQGNSA. This CDR3 region has 11 residues.

The chain carries TRBV7-2 and TRBJ1-3; D uncertain. The CDR3 spans 15 residues. Per the germline V gene, CDR1 is SGHTA and CDR2 is FQGNSA. Trimming pared 3 bases from V and 3 bases from J, leaving 12 bases between. The CDR3 spells CASSFFGEGGNTIYF. The CDR3 DNA reads as TGTGCCAGCAGCTTTTTCGGCGAGGGTGGAAACACCATATATTTT.

This clone was observed a few times. This sequence joins TRBV7-3 and TRBJ2-2; D is uncertain. The germline gives CDR1 SGHTA, CDR2 FQGTGA. Between the trimmed V and J ends, which lost 0 bases and 7 bases, there was a span of 6 bases. The CDR3 covers 13 residues. CDR3 coding DNA: TGTGCCAGCAGCTTAACGAATAGCGGGGAGCTGTTTTTT. It is translated as CASSLTNSGELFF.